This T cell receptor (beta chain) was retrieved from a study of technical replicates of blood from several donors. Germline values: CDR1 SGHNT, CDR2 YYREEE (reference sequence). CDR3 length: 17 residues. V was pared by 0 bases and J by 4 bases, with 12 bases of the junction left unmatched. TCRdb's copy holds only in-frame clones and misses some; the assay was immunoSEQ multiplex PCR. This sample carries tens of thousands of clones, about 90% of them seen once, and the ten largest clones take 0.3% to 0.45%. The specimen sequenced was T cells isolated from PBMCs. The clonotype comes from a human donor in good health. Some clones in this sample may be carry-over from other donors' samples. The J gene is TRBJ2-7, the V gene TRBV5-4; 8 bases are shared with TRBD2. CDR3 sequence: CASSLGHLAGTVYEQYF. CDR3 in DNA: TGTGCCAGCAGCTTGGGACACTTAGCGGGAACGGTGTACGAGCAGTACTTC.